The 23 T cell receptor beta chains below all came from one sample that was sequenced in a study of blood T cell repertoires in COVID-19. Clones were read by immunoSEQ multiplex PCR, and TCRdb kept only the in-frame ones, dropping some. Among some 220,000 clones listed, about four fifths were seen once. Sequenced sample: PBMCs or T cells enriched from blood (not recorded which). The receptors stem from a woman in her forties with acute COVID-19.

The rearrangement links TRBV7-3 to TRBJ2-2, with D unresolved. Trimming left V 4 bases short and J 6 bases short, with 15 bases between. Looked up from germline, CDR1 is SGHTA and CDR2 is FQGTGA. The CDR3 covers 15 residues. The CDR3 coding sequence is TGTGCCAGCAGCTCCTTCCCCGCGAAGTCCGGGGAGCTGTTTTTT. Translating it yields CASSSFPAKSGELFF.

The J gene is TRBJ1-1, the V gene TRBV15; TRBD1 matches at 12 bases. The V segment lost 5 bases and the J segment 6 bases; nucleotides outside the gene matches: 10. The CDR3 sequence is 16 residues long. Germline CDR1 reads LNHNV; CDR2 reads YYDKDF (reference sequence). CDR3 sequence: CATSSRDRGRGPEAFF. CDR3 in DNA: TGTGCCACCAGCTCTCGGGACAGGGGGCGTGGGCCTGAAGCTTTCTTT.

This clone has just one count. Other DNA sequences in the same sample also yield this CDR3. The chain recombines TRBV20-1 with TRBJ1-2, with a possible D match to TRBD1 (5 bases). The ends were cut back, 6 bases at V and 8 bases at J, with 10 bases in the middle. Germline-derived CDR1 and CDR2 are DFQATT and SNEGSKA (reference sequence). The CDR3 is made up of 10 amino acids. CDR3 DNA sequence: TGCAGTGCCAGATCAGGGGGCTACACCTTC. Translating it yields CSARSGGYTF.

The V gene is TRBV5-1, the J gene TRBJ1-1, with 8 positions matching TRBD1. CDR1 is SGHRS, CDR2 YFSETQ, per germline. The junction had 8 bases not matched to a gene; V was cut back by 0 bases and J by 4 bases. The CDR3 covers 16 residues. Written as DNA, the CDR3 is TGCGCCAGCAGCTTGGCCTCAGGGGGCGGGGGCACTGAAGCTTTCTTT. Translating gives CASSLASGGGGTEAFF. Full variable domain (remainder filled in from reference TRBV5-1 and TRBJ1-1): KAGVTQTPRYLIKTRGQQVTLSCSPISGHRSVSWYQQTPGQGLQFLFEYFSETQRNKGNFPGRFSGRQFSNSRSEMNVSTLELGDSALYLCASSLASGGGGTEAFFGQGTRLTVV.

The chain combines TRBV7-2 with TRBJ1-4, with 8 positions matching TRBD1. In germline, CDR1 is SGHTA, CDR2 FQGNSA. V shed 6 bases, J shed 7 bases, and the junction held 7 bases outside the gene matches. The CDR3 contains 14 residues. CDR3 DNA sequence: TGTGCCAGCAGACCGGACAGGGCAATTGAAAAACTGTTTTTT. Its translation: CASRPDRAIEKLFF.

The chain carries TRBV7-9 and TRBJ2-5; D may be TRBD2 (5 bases). This CDR3 has 14 residues. Trimming cost V 1 base and J 4 bases, with 10 bases left between them. Germline V gene lookup returns CDR1 SEHNR and CDR2 FQNEAQ (reference sequence). The CDR3 DNA reads TGTGCCAGCAGCTTAGGAGGTAGCGCAGAGACCCAGTACTTC. The encoded protein is CASSLGGSAETQYF.

This chain joins TRBV7-9 and TRBJ2-1, with D possibly being TRBD1 (5 bases). V was cut by 4 bases and J by 1 base, with 11 bases left in between. This CDR3 region has 15 residues. From germline, CDR1 is SEHNR and CDR2 FQNEAQ (reference sequence). The CDR3 coding sequence is TGTGCCAGCAGCTCAAGTGGGGCGTCCTACAATGAGCAGTTCTTC. As protein: CASSSSGASYNEQFF.

The chain couples TRBV6-5 to TRBJ1-3; D might be TRBD1 (6 bases). V was trimmed by 6 bases and J by 4 bases, leaving 13 bases between them. CDR3 length equals 14 residues. CDR1 and CDR2 from the germline V gene are MNHEY and SVGAGI. This CDR3 is CASRKQGSGNTIYF. The CDR3 nucleotides read TGTGCCAGCAGAAAACAGGGCTCGGGAAACACCATATATTTT.

The chain combines TRBV9 with TRBJ2-1; D not certain. In germline, CDR1 is SGDLS, CDR2 YYNGEE. The V gene lost 5 bases and the J gene lost 7 bases, with 10 bases spanning the gap. The CDR3 is 12 residues long. The CDR3: CASSININEQFF. The CDR3 DNA is TGTGCCAGCAGTATAAATATTAATGAGCAGTTCTTC.

This clone was observed a handful of times. This chain joins TRBV2 and TRBJ2-7, with D maybe TRBD2 (7 bases). The CDR3 is made up of 14 amino acids. Trimming cost V 2 bases and J 6 bases, with 14 bases left between them. Per germline, CDR1 SNHLY and CDR2 FYNNEI. CDR3 nucleotides: TGTGCCAGCAGTGAACGGGGGGCTAAGGGCGAGCAGTACTTC. It is translated as CASSERGAKGEQYF.

This clone was counted ten times or more. The junction does not match germline at one end; this may be a read error. The chain links TRBV3-1 (or the pseudogene TRBV3-2) to TRBJ2-1, with 12 bases matching TRBD2. In germline, CDR1 is LGHDT, CDR2 YNNKEL (reference sequence). The CDR3 is 16 residues long. CDR3 nucleotide sequence: TGCGCAGCAGCGGAAGTCGCTAGCGGGGGGGTAGGGGAGCAGTTCTTC. It specifies CAAAEVASGGVGEQFF.

This rearrangement joins TRBV10-2 to TRBJ2-7, with a possible D match to TRBD2 (6 bases). This CDR3 is built from 16 residues. Trimming took 0 bases from V and 2 from J, leaving 14 bases between them. Germline V gene data show CDR1 as WSHSY and CDR2 as SAAADI. CDR3 nucleotides: TGCGCCAGCAGTGAGTCGGGTAGCGGTGAAACCTACGAGCAGTACTTC. Protein sequence: CASSESGSGETYEQYF.

The chain uses TRBV30 and TRBJ1-5, with D possibly TRBD1 on 5 matching bases. The CDR3 totals 13 residues. Germline V lookup: CDR1 GTSNPN, CDR2 SVGIG (reference sequence). V shed 2 bases and J shed 12 bases, with 17 bases lying between them. The CDR3 loop is CAWSYRSLSGQHF. The CDR3 bases are TGTGCCTGGAGTTACAGGAGCTTGTCAGGCCAGCATTTT.

The chain has TRBV24-1 and TRBJ1-2; D gene uncertain. Germline lookup yields CDR1 KGHDR and CDR2 SFDVKD. V lost 3 bases and J lost 2, with 9 bases in between. CDR3 length equals 14 residues. This chain's CDR3 is CATSDPGSNYGYTF. The CDR3 DNA sequence: TGTGCCACCAGTGATCCGGGGAGCAACTATGGCTACACCTTC.

V gene TRBV9 combines with J gene TRBJ2-1; a possible D gene is TRBD1 (7 bases). The germline CDR1 and CDR2 sequences are SGDLS and YYNGEE. Trimming left V 2 bases short and J 3 bases short, with 12 bases between. The CDR3 is made up of 15 amino acids. CDR3 amino acids: CASSVGGGSYNEQFF. The CDR3 DNA reads as TGTGCCAGCAGCGTTGGAGGGGGCAGCTACAATGAGCAGTTCTTC.

In this sample, this clone turned up many times. The genes are TRBV6-2 or TRBV6-3 and TRBJ1-5; D is undetermined. Trimming pared 3 bases from V and 0 bases from J, leaving 3 bases between. This CDR3 is built from 13 residues. Looked up from germline, CDR1 is MNHEY and CDR2 is SVGEGT. CDR3 loop: CASSYNSNQPQHF. Written as DNA, the CDR3 is TGTGCCAGCAGTTATAATAGCAATCAGCCCCAGCATTTT.

This clone was counted a single time. The chain couples TRBV5-1 to TRBJ2-1; D not resolved. From germline, CDR1 is SGHRS and CDR2 YFSETQ. Trimming pared 0 bases from V and 6 bases from J, leaving 13 bases between. The CDR3 length is 15 residues. CDR3 amino acids: CASSLVLSVGNEQFF. The CDR3, as DNA: TGCGCCAGCAGCTTGGTTCTGTCGGTTGGCAATGAGCAGTTCTTC. The entire variable domain, with the rest obtained from reference TRBV5-1 and TRBJ2-1, is as follows: KAGVTQTPRYLIKTRGQQVTLSCSPISGHRSVSWYQQTPGQGLQFLFEYFSETQRNKGNFPGRFSGRQFSNSRSEMNVSTLELGDSALYLCASSLVLSVGNEQFFGPGTRLTVL.

CDR3 nucleotide sequence: TGTGCCAGCAGCCCTTATCCAGGGGGAGGTTCACCCCTCCACTTT. This codes for CASSPYPGGGSPLHF. The rearrangement links TRBV7-3 to TRBJ1-6, with 7 bases aligning to TRBD1. Germline assignment: CDR1 SGHTA and CDR2 FQGTGA. The CDR3 runs 15 residues. With 5 bases clipped from V and 9 bases from J, the junction kept 10 bases outside the gene matches. The full variable domain, in which reference TRBV7-3 and TRBJ1-6 provide the parts outside the CDR3, is GAGVSQTPSNKVTEKGKYVELRCDPISGHTALYWYRQSLGQGPEFLIYFQGTGAADDSGLPNDRFFAVRPEGSVSTLKIQRTERGDSAVYLCASSPYPGGGSPLHFGNGTRLTVT.

The chain carries TRBV3-1 (or the pseudogene TRBV3-2) and TRBJ2-7, with D possibly matching TRBD2 (6 bases). The CDR3 loop spans 14 amino acids. CDR1 is LGHDT, CDR2 YNNKEL, per germline (reference sequence). V lost 4 bases to trimming and J lost 3 bases, with 13 bases between them. CDR3 loop: CASSPHGRDYEQYF. CDR3 DNA: TGTGCCAGCAGCCCTCACGGGAGAGACTACGAGCAGTACTTC.

The rearrangement links TRBV24-1 to TRBJ2-7, with 7 bases lining up with TRBD2. The CDR3 covers 13 residues. The germline gives CDR1 KGHDR, CDR2 SFDVKD. Trimming removed 5 bases from V and 5 bases from J; junction bases left unmatched: 5. The CDR3 reads CATSASGGHEQYF. The CDR3 bases are TGTGCCACCAGTGCCTCGGGGGGACACGAGCAGTACTTC.

CDR3 amino acids: CASSPISYDFSYEQYF. CDR3 nucleotide sequence: TGTGCCAGCAGCCCCATTTCCTATGATTTTTCCTACGAGCAGTACTTC. The chain couples TRBV7-7 to TRBJ2-7, with D hard to call. Germline CDR1 SSHAT, CDR2 FNYEAQ (reference sequence). The V end was cut by 5 bases, the J end by 1 base, with 18 bases between. CDR3 length equals 16 residues.

J is TRBJ2-5 and V is TRBV30, with D possibly being TRBD2 (5 bases). This CDR3 comprises 13 residues. With 0 bases removed from V and 5 bases from J, the gap between germline ends came to 10 bases. CDR1 GTSNPN and CDR2 SVGIG come from the germline V gene (reference sequence). CDR3 residues: CAWSVRTPETQYF. Written as DNA, the CDR3 is TGTGCCTGGAGTGTACGGACTCCCGAGACCCAGTACTTC.

The rearrangement joins TRBV27 to TRBJ2-7, with a tentative D call TRBD1 (5 bases). Trimming removed 2 bases from V and 6 bases from J, with 8 bases in between. This CDR3 contains 12 residues. The germline V gene encodes CDR1 MNHEY and CDR2 SMNVEV (reference sequence). The CDR3 DNA follows: TGTGCCAGCAGTTTAAGGGGCGGCGAGCAGTACTTC. As protein: CASSLRGGEQYF.